Described below is a single T cell receptor beta chain sequence and its context. Its cognate antigen is unknown. The entry originates in a study of T cell responses to AZD1222 COVID-19 vaccine. At the level of the study: Pooling covered second doses at about 4 or about 12 weeks.

Using immunoSEQ multiplex PCR, the repertoire was profiled, and TCRdb retains in-frame clones only, with some absent. The sample has some 66,000 clones; less than 90% are singletons. General observations from the study: Spike-wide coverage was observed for vaccine-associated CD4 TCRs, with dominant responses at 160-218 and 743-854. Repertoires were sampled only after the peak T cell response. Clonal diversity was possibly underestimated, and white British individuals and females predominated among donors.

The V gene's germline CDR1 is SGHRS and CDR2 YFSETQ. Trimming shortened V by 0 bases and J by 5 bases, and 12 bases separated the two germline ends. CDR3 length equals 14 residues. This receptor was taken from an adult in good health. The starting material was peripheral blood, obtained on day 0 of AZD1222 vaccination. The chain has TRBV5-1 and TRBJ2-7; D gene unclear. The CDR3 DNA is TGCGCCAGCAGCTTGGGAGGTCTCTTGGACGAGCAGTACTTC. Protein sequence: CASSLGGLLDEQYF.